Detailed here is one T cell receptor beta chain. The target antigen is unknown. This specimen comes from a study of OX40 agonist ivuxolimab in advanced cancers. Overall study findings and caveats: Among the least clonally expanded were partial responders at 0.1-3.0 mg/kg. Blood T cells, both CD4+ and CD8+, expanded clonally by week 6 at 0.1 to 3.0 mg/kg. Expanded clones were, on average, more numerous among CD8+ T cells than CD4+.

Between the trimmed V and J ends, which lost 7 bases and 0 bases, there was a span of 9 bases. This CDR3 is built from 12 residues. CDR1 and CDR2 from the germline V gene are SQVTM and ANQGSEA. Libraries were prepared by immunoSEQ multiplex PCR; TCRdb keeps only in-frame clonotypes and omits some of them. The sample carries 45,000 to 65,000 clones, about nine tenths recorded once. The sequence derives from an adult with an advanced solid tumor such as melanoma, head and neck, liver or kidney cancer. Sequenced material: CD4+ or CD8+ T cells sorted from blood, taken in a trial of the OX40 agonist ivuxolimab. The V and J genes are TRBV29-1 and TRBJ1-1; D is ambiguous. The CDR3 bases are TGCAGCGGACTTTCGGTGAACACTGAAGCTTTCTTT. It is translated as CSGLSVNTEAFF.